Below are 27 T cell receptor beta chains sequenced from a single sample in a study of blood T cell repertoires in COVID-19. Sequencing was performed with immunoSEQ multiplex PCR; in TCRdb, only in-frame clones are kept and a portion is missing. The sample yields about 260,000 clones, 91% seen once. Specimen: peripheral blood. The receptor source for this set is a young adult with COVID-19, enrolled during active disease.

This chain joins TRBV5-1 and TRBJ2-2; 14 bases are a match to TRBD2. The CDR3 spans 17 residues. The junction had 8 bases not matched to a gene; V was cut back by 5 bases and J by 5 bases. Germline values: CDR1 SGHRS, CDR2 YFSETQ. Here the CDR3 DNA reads TGCGCCAGCAGTCCCGGGACTAGCGGGAGCTGGACCGGGGAGCTGTTTTTT. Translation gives CASSPGTSGSWTGELFF.

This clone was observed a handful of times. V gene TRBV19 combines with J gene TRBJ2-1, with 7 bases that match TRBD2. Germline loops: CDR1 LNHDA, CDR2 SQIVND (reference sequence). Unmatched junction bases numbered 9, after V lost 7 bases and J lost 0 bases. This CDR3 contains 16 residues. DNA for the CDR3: TGTGCCAGTAAGGTTGAGGTAGCGGGCTCCTACAATGAGCAGTTCTTC. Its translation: CASKVEVAGSYNEQFF.

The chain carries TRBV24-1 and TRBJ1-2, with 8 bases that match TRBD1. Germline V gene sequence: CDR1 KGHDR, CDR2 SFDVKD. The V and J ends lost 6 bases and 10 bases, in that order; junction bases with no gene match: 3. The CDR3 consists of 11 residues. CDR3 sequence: CATSRTGIYTF. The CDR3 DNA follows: TGTGCCACCAGTAGGACAGGGATCTACACCTTC.

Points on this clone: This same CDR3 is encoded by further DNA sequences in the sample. CDR3 coding DNA: TGCAGCGTTGGGACAGGGACTAACACCGGGGAGCTGTTTTTT. This translates into CSVGTGTNTGELFF. The chain has TRBV29-1 and TRBJ2-2; TRBD1 matches 8 bases. Germline CDR1 is SQVTM and CDR2 is ANQGSEA. Trimming cost V 4 bases and J 2 bases; bases outside gene matches: 3. The CDR3 sequence is 14 residues long.

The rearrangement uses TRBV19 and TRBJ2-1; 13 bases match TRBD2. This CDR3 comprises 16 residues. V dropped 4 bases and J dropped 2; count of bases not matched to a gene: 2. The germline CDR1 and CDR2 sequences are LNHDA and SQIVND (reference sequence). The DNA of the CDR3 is TGTGCCAGTAGTACGGGACTAGCGGGACCCTACAATGAGCAGTTCTTC. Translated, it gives CASSTGLAGPYNEQFF.

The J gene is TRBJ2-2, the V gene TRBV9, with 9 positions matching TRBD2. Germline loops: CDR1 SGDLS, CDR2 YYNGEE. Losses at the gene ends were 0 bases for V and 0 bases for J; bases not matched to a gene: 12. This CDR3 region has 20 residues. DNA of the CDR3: TGTGCCAGCAGCGTAGCTGGGAGACTAGCGGAGTCATCGAACACCGGGGAGCTGTTTTTT. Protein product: CASSVAGRLAESSNTGELFF.

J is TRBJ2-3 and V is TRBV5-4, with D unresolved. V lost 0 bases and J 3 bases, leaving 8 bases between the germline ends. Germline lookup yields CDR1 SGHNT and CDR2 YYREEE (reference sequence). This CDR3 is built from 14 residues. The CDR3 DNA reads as TGTGCCAGCAGCTTGGATATTAGTACAGATACGCAGTATTTT. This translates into CASSLDISTDTQYF.

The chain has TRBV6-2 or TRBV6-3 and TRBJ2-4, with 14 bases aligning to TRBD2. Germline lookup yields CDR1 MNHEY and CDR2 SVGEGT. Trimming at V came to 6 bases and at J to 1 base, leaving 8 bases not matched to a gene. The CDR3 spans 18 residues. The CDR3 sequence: CASSPGLAGGGAKNIQYF. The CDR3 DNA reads TGTGCCAGCAGCCCTGGACTAGCGGGAGGTGGGGCCAAAAACATTCAGTACTTC.

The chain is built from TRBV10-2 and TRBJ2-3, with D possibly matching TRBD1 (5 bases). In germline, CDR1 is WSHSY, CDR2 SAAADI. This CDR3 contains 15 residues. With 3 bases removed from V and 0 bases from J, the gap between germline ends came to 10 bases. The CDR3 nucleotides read TGCGCCAGCAGTGAAACACAGGCTAGCACAGATACGCAGTATTTT. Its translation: CASSETQASTDTQYF.

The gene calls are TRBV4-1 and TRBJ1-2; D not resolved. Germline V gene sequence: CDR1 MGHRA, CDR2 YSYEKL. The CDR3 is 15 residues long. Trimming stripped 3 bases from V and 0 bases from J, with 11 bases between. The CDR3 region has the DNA TGCGCCAGCAGCCAGAGAACGGACTCTAACTATGGCTACACCTTC. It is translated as CASSQRTDSNYGYTF.

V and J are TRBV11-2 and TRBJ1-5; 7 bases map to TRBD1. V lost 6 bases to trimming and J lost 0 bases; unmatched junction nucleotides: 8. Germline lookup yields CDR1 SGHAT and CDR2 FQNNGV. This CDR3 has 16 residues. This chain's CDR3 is CASRWTGNFSNQPQHF. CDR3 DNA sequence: TGTGCCAGCAGGTGGACAGGCAACTTTAGCAATCAGCCCCAGCATTTT.

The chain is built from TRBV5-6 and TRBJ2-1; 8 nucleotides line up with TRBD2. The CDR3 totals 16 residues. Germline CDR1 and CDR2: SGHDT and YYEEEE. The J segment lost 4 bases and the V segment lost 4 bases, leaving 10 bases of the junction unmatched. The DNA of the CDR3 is TGTGCCAGCAGCCCCGACCATAGCGGGAAATACAATGAGCAGTTCTTC. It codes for CASSPDHSGKYNEQFF.

The CDR3 loop is CASNSIWTSGRVSDTQYF. The CDR3 bases are TGTGCCAGCAACTCTATATGGACTAGCGGGAGGGTGTCAGATACGCAGTATTTT. The rearrangement joins TRBV7-9 to TRBJ2-3, with 15 positions matching TRBD2. The CDR3 length is 18 residues. The V gene's germline CDR1 is SEHNR and CDR2 FQNEAQ (reference sequence). Germline trimming cut 7 bases from V and 4 bases from J; bases unmatched to any gene: 12.

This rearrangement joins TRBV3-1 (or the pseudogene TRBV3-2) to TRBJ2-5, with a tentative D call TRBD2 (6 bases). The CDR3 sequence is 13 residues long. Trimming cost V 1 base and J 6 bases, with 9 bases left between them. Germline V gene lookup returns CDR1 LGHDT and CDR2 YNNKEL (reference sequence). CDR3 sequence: CASSQGRVQTQYF. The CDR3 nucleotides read TGTGCCAGCAGCCAAGGGAGGGTCCAGACCCAGTACTTC.

The CDR3 DNA is TGCGCCAGCAGCCAAGATCCAGCGGGACGAGGCAATGAGCAGTTCTTC. Protein product: CASSQDPAGRGNEQFF. The rearrangement uses TRBV4-1 and TRBJ2-1, with 7 bases fitting TRBD2. Unmatched junction bases numbered 8, after V lost 0 bases and J lost 6 bases. Germline V gives CDR1 MGHRA, CDR2 YSYEKL. The CDR3 totals 16 residues.

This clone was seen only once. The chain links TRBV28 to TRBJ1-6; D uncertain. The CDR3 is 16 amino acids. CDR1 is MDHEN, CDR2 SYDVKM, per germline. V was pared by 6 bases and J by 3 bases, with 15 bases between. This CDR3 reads CASRTEAADYNSPLHF. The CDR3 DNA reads TGTGCCAGCAGGACGGAGGCAGCCGACTATAATTCACCCCTCCACTTT.

The CDR3 loop is CASRKNSGLYYEQYF. The CDR3 bases are TGCGCCAGCAGAAAAAATTCGGGACTCTATTACGAGCAGTACTTC. The chain is built from TRBV5-1 and TRBJ2-7; D is perhaps TRBD2 (6 bases). Trimming took 5 bases from V and 4 from J, leaving 19 bases between them. The CDR3 runs to 15 residues. The germline V gene encodes CDR1 SGHRS and CDR2 YFSETQ.

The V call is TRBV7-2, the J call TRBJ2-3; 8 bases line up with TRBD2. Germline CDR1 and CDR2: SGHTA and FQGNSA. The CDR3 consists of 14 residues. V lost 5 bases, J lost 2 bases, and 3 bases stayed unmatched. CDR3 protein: CASSKLAATDTQYF. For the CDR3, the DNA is TGTGCCAGCAGCAAACTAGCGGCCACAGATACGCAGTATTTT. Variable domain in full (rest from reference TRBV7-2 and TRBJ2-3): GAGVSQSPSNKVTEKGKDVELRCDPISGHTALYWYRQSLGQGLEFLIYFQGNSAPDKSGLPSDRFSAERTGGSVSTLTIQRTQQEDSAVYLCASSKLAATDTQYFGPGTRLTVL.

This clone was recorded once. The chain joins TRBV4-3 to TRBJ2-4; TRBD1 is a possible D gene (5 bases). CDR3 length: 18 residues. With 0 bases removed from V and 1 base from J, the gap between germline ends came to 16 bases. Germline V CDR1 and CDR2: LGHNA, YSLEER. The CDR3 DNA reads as TGCGCCAGCAGCCAAGATGTCCCGGCAGGGATGGCCAAAAACATTCAGTACTTC. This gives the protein CASSQDVPAGMAKNIQYF.

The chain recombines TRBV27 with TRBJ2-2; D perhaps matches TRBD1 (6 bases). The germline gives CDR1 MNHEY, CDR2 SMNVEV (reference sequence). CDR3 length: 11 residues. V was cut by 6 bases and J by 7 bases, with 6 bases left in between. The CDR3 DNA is TGTGCCAGCAGGACAGGCGGGGAGCTGTTTTTT. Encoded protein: CASRTGGELFF.

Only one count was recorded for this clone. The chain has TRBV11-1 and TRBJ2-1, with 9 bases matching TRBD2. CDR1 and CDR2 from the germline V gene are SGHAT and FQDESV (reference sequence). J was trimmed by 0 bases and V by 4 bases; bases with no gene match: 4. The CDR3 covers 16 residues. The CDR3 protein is CASSYRLAVSYNEQFF. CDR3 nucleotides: TGTGCCAGCAGCTATCGACTAGCGGTCTCCTACAATGAGCAGTTCTTC.

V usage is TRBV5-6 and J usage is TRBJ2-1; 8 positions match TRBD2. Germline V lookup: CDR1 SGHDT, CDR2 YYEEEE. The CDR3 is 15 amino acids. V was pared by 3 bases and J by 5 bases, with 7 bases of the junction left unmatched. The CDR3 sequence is CASSSGLGTDNEQFF. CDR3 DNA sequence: TGTGCCAGCAGCTCGGGACTAGGGACTGACAATGAGCAGTTCTTC.

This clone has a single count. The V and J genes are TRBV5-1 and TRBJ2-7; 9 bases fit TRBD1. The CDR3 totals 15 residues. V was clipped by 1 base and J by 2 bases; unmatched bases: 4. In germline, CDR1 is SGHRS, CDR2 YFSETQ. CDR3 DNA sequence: TGCGCCAGCAGCTTGACGGGGACAGGGACCTACGAGCAGTACTTC. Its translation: CASSLTGTGTYEQYF.

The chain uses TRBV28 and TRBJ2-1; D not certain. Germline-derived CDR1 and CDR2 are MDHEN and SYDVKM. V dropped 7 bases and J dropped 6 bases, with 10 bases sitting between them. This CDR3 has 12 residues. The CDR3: CASTDPGNEQFF. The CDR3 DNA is TGTGCCAGCACCGACCCGGGCAATGAGCAGTTCTTC.

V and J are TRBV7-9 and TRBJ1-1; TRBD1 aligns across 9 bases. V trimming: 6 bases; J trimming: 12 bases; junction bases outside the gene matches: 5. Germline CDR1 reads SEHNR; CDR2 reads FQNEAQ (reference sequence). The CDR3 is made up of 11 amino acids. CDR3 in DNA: TGTGCCAGCAGACGGGACAGGGAAACTTTCTTT. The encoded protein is CASRRDRETFF.

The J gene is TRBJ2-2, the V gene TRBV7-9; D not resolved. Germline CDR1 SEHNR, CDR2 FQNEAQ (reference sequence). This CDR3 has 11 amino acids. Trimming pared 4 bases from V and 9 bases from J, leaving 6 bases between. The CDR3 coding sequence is TGTGCCAGCAGCTCGGTCCGGGAGCTGTTTTTT. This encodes CASSSVRELFF. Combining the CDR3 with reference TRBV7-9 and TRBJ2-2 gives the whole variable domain DTGVSQNPRHKITKRGQNVTFRCDPISEHNRLYWYRQTLGQGPEFLTYFQNEAQLEKSRLLSDRFSAERPKGSFSTLEIQRTEQGDSAMYLCASSSVRELFFGEGSRLTVL.

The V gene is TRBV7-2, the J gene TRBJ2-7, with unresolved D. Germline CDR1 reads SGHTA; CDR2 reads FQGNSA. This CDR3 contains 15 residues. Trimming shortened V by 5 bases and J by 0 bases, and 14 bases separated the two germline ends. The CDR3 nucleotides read TGTGCCAGCAGCGTACCTTCCCTCAGCTCCTACGAGCAGTACTTC. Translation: CASSVPSLSSYEQYF.